The rows below give T cell receptor beta chains drawn from one sample of a study of blood T cell repertoires in COVID-19. Method: immunoSEQ multiplex PCR; TCRdb's copy keeps in-frame clones and lacks some. The sample has more than 350,000 clones; more than 70% are singletons. Sequenced material: peripheral blood. These receptors came from a woman aged 25 to 39 with COVID-19, enrolled during active disease. The CDR3 runs from the conserved cysteine through the conserved F or W. The order of the fields is J gene, D gene, clone size, V gene, CDR3 protein, CDR3 DNA. A D gene is named only where the DNA matches it firmly. Where a row states a size, it is once, few, many or the class of an expanded clone; other rows omit it.

J gene: TRBJ2-3; D gene: TRBD2; clone size: .; V gene: TRBV24-1; CDR3 protein: CATSDGLAGFRTDTQYF; CDR3 DNA: TGTGCCACCAGTGATGGACTAGCGGGTTTCCGCACAGATACGCAGTATTTT
J gene: TRBJ1-5; D gene: .; clone size: .; V gene: TRBV19; CDR3 protein: CASSSGSNQPQHF; CDR3 DNA: TGTGCCAGTAGTAGCGGGAGTAATCAGCCCCAGCATTTT
J gene: TRBJ2-5; D gene: .; clone size: .; V gene: TRBV3-1/TRBV3-2; CDR3 protein: CASSQDQLTQETQYF; CDR3 DNA: TGTGCCAGCAGCCAAGATCAACTTACTCAAGAGACCCAGTACTTC
J gene: TRBJ2-3; D gene: .; clone size: .; V gene: TRBV12-1; CDR3 protein: CASSPPLSGADTQYF; CDR3 DNA: TGTGCCAGCAGCCCTCCTTTGTCGGGAGCAGATACGCAGTATTTT
J gene: TRBJ1-4; D gene: .; clone size: .; V gene: TRBV2; CDR3 protein: CASTYRGGNEKLFF; CDR3 DNA: TGTGCCAGCACCTACCGAGGGGGTAATGAAAAACTGTTTTTT
J gene: TRBJ1-2; D gene: TRBD1; clone size: .; V gene: TRBV6-5; CDR3 protein: CASSYSWDRANYGYTF; CDR3 DNA: TGTGCCAGCAGTTACTCATGGGACAGAGCTAACTATGGCTACACCTTC
J gene: TRBJ2-2; D gene: TRBD1; clone size: .; V gene: TRBV2; CDR3 protein: CASSAGGRGTGELFF; CDR3 DNA: TGTGCCAGCAGTGCAGGGGGCAGGGGCACCGGGGAGCTGTTTTTT
J gene: TRBJ1-5; D gene: TRBD1; clone size: .; V gene: TRBV7-2; CDR3 protein: CASSPGRGNQPQHF; CDR3 DNA: TGTGCCAGCAGCCCCGGCAGGGGGAATCAGCCCCAGCATTTT
J gene: TRBJ1-5; D gene: .; clone size: .; V gene: TRBV15; CDR3 protein: CATSRGDRSDQPQHF; CDR3 DNA: TGTGCCACCAGCAGAGGAGACAGGAGTGATCAGCCCCAGCATTTT
J gene: TRBJ1-5; D gene: TRBD1; clone size: few; V gene: TRBV7-2; CDR3 protein: CASSLSPTGGLSNQPQHF; CDR3 DNA: TGTGCCAGCAGCTTAAGTCCGACAGGGGGGCTTAGCAATCAGCCCCAGCATTTT
J gene: TRBJ1-2; D gene: .; clone size: .; V gene: TRBV19; CDR3 protein: CASSLGGYGYTF; CDR3 DNA: TGTGCCAGTAGTTTGGGGGGCTATGGCTACACCTTC
J gene: TRBJ1-2; D gene: .; clone size: .; V gene: TRBV9; CDR3 protein: CASGANYGYTF; CDR3 DNA: TGTGCCAGCGGAGCGAACTATGGCTACACCTTC
J gene: TRBJ2-1; D gene: .; clone size: .; V gene: TRBV12-3/TRBV12-4; CDR3 protein: CASTWSSYNEQFF; CDR3 DNA: TGTGCCAGCACGTGGAGCTCCTACAATGAGCAGTTCTTC
J gene: TRBJ2-3; D gene: TRBD2; clone size: .; V gene: TRBV10-1; CDR3 protein: CATTSGSPTDTQYF; CDR3 DNA: TGCGCCACGACTAGCGGGAGCCCGACGGATACGCAGTATTTT
J gene: TRBJ2-1; D gene: .; clone size: .; V gene: TRBV6-5; CDR3 protein: CASSFRDYNEQFF; CDR3 DNA: TGTGCCAGCAGTTTCCGGGACTACAATGAGCAGTTCTTC
J gene: TRBJ1-2; D gene: .; clone size: .; V gene: TRBV4-3; CDR3 protein: CASSQDWRGNYGYTF; CDR3 DNA: TGCGCCAGCAGCCAAGATTGGAGAGGGAACTATGGCTACACCTTC
J gene: TRBJ2-7; D gene: TRBD2; clone size: .; V gene: TRBV2; CDR3 protein: CASNRGGKEGEQYF; CDR3 DNA: TGTGCCAGCAACCGGGGGGGGAAGGAAGGCGAGCAGTACTTC
J gene: TRBJ1-5; D gene: .; clone size: .; V gene: TRBV7-2; CDR3 protein: CASSLVGHLYSNQPQHF; CDR3 DNA: TGTGCCAGCAGCTTAGTGGGACACCTATATAGCAATCAGCCCCAGCATTTT
J gene: TRBJ1-3; D gene: TRBD1; clone size: few; V gene: TRBV7-9; CDR3 protein: CASSRGTGGSSGNTIYF; CDR3 DNA: TGTGCCAGCAGCCGGGGGACAGGAGGGTCCTCTGGAAACACCATATATTTT
J gene: TRBJ2-5; D gene: TRBD1; clone size: few; V gene: TRBV5-1; CDR3 protein: CASSLGTGYIGETQYF; CDR3 DNA: TGCGCCAGCAGCTTGGGGACAGGGTACATTGGGGAGACCCAGTACTTC
J gene: TRBJ1-1; D gene: TRBD1; clone size: few; V gene: TRBV2; CDR3 protein: CASWDRGRFTEAFF; CDR3 DNA: TGTGCCAGCTGGGACAGGGGGCGATTCACTGAAGCTTTCTTT
J gene: TRBJ2-7; D gene: .; clone size: .; V gene: TRBV15; CDR3 protein: CATSRGRLAGLLSYEQYF; CDR3 DNA: TGTGCCACCAGCAGAGGGAGGCTCGCGGGCCTTCTCTCCTACGAGCAGTACTTC
J gene: TRBJ1-1; D gene: TRBD1; clone size: .; V gene: TRBV5-6; CDR3 protein: CASSHGQGRVKAEAFF; CDR3 DNA: TGTGCCAGCAGCCATGGACAGGGAAGGGTGAAGGCTGAAGCTTTCTTT
J gene: TRBJ2-5; D gene: TRBD2; clone size: .; V gene: TRBV5-1; CDR3 protein: CASSLAGRSGQETQYF; CDR3 DNA: TGCGCCAGCAGCTTGGCCGGGAGGAGCGGCCAAGAGACCCAGTACTTC
J gene: TRBJ1-2; D gene: TRBD1; clone size: .; V gene: TRBV9; CDR3 protein: CASSPGTAPVYGYTF; CDR3 DNA: TGTGCCAGCAGTCCGGGGACAGCTCCCGTTTATGGCTACACCTTC
J gene: TRBJ2-1; D gene: .; clone size: .; V gene: TRBV6-5; CDR3 protein: CASSLAGEQFF; CDR3 DNA: TGTGCCAGCAGTTTGGCGGGTGAGCAGTTCTTC
J gene: TRBJ2-2; D gene: .; clone size: .; V gene: TRBV5-4; CDR3 protein: CASSLGTPNTGELFF; CDR3 DNA: TGTGCCAGCAGCCTGGGGACACCGAACACCGGGGAGCTGTTTTTT
J gene: TRBJ1-3; D gene: .; clone size: .; V gene: TRBV11-3; CDR3 protein: CASSPQRGSGNTIYF; CDR3 DNA: TGTGCCAGCAGCCCTCAGAGGGGGTCTGGAAACACCATATATTTT
J gene: TRBJ2-6; D gene: .; clone size: .; V gene: TRBV19; CDR3 protein: CASSGGTVRSGANVLTF; CDR3 DNA: TGTGCCAGTAGTGGAGGGACAGTCCGCTCTGGGGCCAACGTCCTGACTTTC
J gene: TRBJ2-1; D gene: TRBD2; clone size: once; V gene: TRBV24-1; CDR3 protein: CATSDSMTSGDEQFF; CDR3 DNA: TGTGCCACCAGTGATTCTATGACTAGCGGGGATGAGCAGTTCTTC
J gene: TRBJ1-1; D gene: .; clone size: few; V gene: TRBV2; CDR3 protein: CAGHRARNTEAFF; CDR3 DNA: TGTGCCGGTCACAGGGCCAGGAACACTGAAGCTTTCTTT
J gene: TRBJ2-5; D gene: TRBD2; clone size: .; V gene: TRBV5-1; CDR3 protein: CASSFSGTRLETQYF; CDR3 DNA: TGCGCCAGCAGCTTTTCCGGGACTAGACTGGAGACCCAGTACTTC